The 20 T cell receptor beta chains reported below all come from one sample, sequenced in a study of T cell repertoires in cytomegalovirus infection. Antigen specificity for these receptors is unknown. TCRdb re-called the reads with MiXCR, one entry per CDR3 protein. Of 80,000 or so distinct CDR3 sequences detected, 40% appear once; the ten largest clones hold 80% to 95%. This specimen was CD8+ T cells from cultured PBMCs, taken from culture after CMV antigen stimulation. Every receptor here comes from a human donor in good health (CMV status not recorded). Some clones in this sample may be carry-over from other donors' samples.

The chain joins TRBV12-3 or TRBV12-4 to TRBJ1-6; D remains ambiguous. V gave up 6 bases and J gave up 12 bases, with 15 bases separating them. The CDR3 runs 13 residues. CDR3 coding DNA: TGTGCCAGCAGGTCCGGGCCACGGGGACCCCTCCACTTT. Amino acids: CASRSGPRGPLHF.

This clonotype was counted a few times. The chain uses TRBV6-2 or TRBV6-3 and TRBJ1-2; unclear D gene. V was pared by 5 bases and J by 3 bases, with 10 bases between. The CDR3 contains 13 residues. Germline CDR1 MNHEY, CDR2 SVGEGT. The CDR3 coding sequence is TGTGCCAGCAGTGACGGGTCTTACTATGGCTACACCTTC. The encoded protein is CASSDGSYYGYTF.

The CDR3 is CASSQDVTGHGQETQYF. The CDR3 region has the DNA TGCGCCAGCAGCCAAGATGTTACGGGCCATGGCCAAGAGACCCAGTACTTC. The genes are TRBV4-1 and TRBJ2-5; D unresolved. Germline V gene lookup returns CDR1 MGHRA and CDR2 YSYEKL. Trimming left V 0 bases short and J 1 base short, with 15 bases between. The CDR3 sequence is 17 residues long.

The rearrangement uses TRBV4-1 and TRBJ1-5, with D possibly matching TRBD1 (6 bases). Germline assignment: CDR1 MGHRA and CDR2 YSYEKL. The CDR3 is made up of 15 amino acids. The V end lost 0 bases, the J end lost 7 bases, and 13 bases lay between the germline ends. The CDR3: CASSQDGGPGQPQHF. In DNA form, the CDR3 reads TGCGCCAGCAGCCAAGATGGGGGGCCGGGGCAGCCCCAGCATTTT.

This clonotype was seen a handful of times. The V and J genes are TRBV20-1 and TRBJ1-4; D remains ambiguous. Germline CDR1 DFQATT, CDR2 SNEGSKA (reference sequence). The CDR3 has 14 residues. Trimming took 0 bases from V and 10 from J, leaving 15 bases between them. CDR3 bases: TGCAGTGCTAGAGACGATGACCTAAAACGAAAACTGTTTTTT. It translates to CSARDDDLKRKLFF.

J is TRBJ1-3 and V is TRBV6-6; 7 bases line up with TRBD1. Unmatched junction bases numbered 9, after V lost 1 base and J lost 9 bases. Germline V CDR1 and CDR2: MNHNY, SVGAGI (reference sequence). The CDR3 sequence is 15 residues long. The chain's CDR3 is CASSYWGLQGSTIYF. The CDR3 DNA reads as TGTGCCAGCAGTTACTGGGGCCTACAGGGGAGCACCATATATTTT.

In this sample, this clonotype turned up a few times. This chain links TRBV28 with TRBJ2-7; weak D call: TRBD1 (6 bases). The CDR3 extends over 15 amino acids. Trimming pared 0 bases from V and 5 bases from J, leaving 14 bases between. The germline CDR1 and CDR2 sequences are MDHEN and SYDVKM. CDR3 coding DNA: TGTGCCAGCAGTTTATGGAGGCAGGGGTTCGACGAGCAGTACTTC. The encoded protein is CASSLWRQGFDEQYF.

The table lists this clonotype with a few counts. The chain has TRBV6-6 and TRBJ2-7; D gene ambiguous. Germline loops: CDR1 MNHNY, CDR2 SVGAGI (reference sequence). The CDR3 consists of 14 residues. Deletions cut 0 bases from V and 2 bases from J, with 8 bases between. The CDR3 bases are TGTGCCAGCAGTTACTCGAGTGGGGCCTACGAGCAGTACTTC. It translates to CASSYSSGAYEQYF.

This clonotype has only a few counts. The genes are TRBV7-8 and TRBJ2-1; a possible D gene is TRBD1 (5 bases). Germline CDR1 is SGHVS and CDR2 is FQNEAQ. The V end was cut by 1 base, the J end by 0 bases, with 7 bases between. The CDR3 covers 15 residues. The DNA of the CDR3 is TGTGCCAGCAGCTTAGAAGGGGACTCCTACAATGAGCAGTTCTTC. It yields the protein CASSLEGDSYNEQFF.

This chain joins TRBV7-2 and TRBJ1-1, with a tentative D call TRBD1 (5 bases). This CDR3 has 14 amino acids. In germline, CDR1 is SGHTA, CDR2 FQGNSA. Between the trimmed V and J ends, which lost 2 bases and 6 bases, there was a span of 13 bases. In nucleotides, the CDR3 is TGTGCCAGCAGCTTATATGAGGGGCAGGCTGAAGCTTTCTTT. It codes for CASSLYEGQAEAFF.

V usage is TRBV5-1 and J usage is TRBJ1-5; the D is unclear. V was clipped by 0 bases and J by 3 bases, with 10 bases between them. Germline lookup yields CDR1 SGHRS and CDR2 YFSETQ. The CDR3 length is 15 residues. The CDR3 region has the DNA TGCGCCAGCAGCTTGGGGGGAGGTTACAATCAGCCCCAGCATTTT. Translation: CASSLGGGYNQPQHF.

This clonotype occurred a few times. The V and J genes are TRBV27 and TRBJ1-5; D might be TRBD1 (5 bases). The CDR3 is made up of 14 amino acids. Deletions cut 6 bases from V and 2 bases from J, with 11 bases between. From germline, CDR1 is MNHEY and CDR2 SMNVEV (reference sequence). CDR3 sequence (DNA): TGTGCCAGCAGGATGGGGGTAGGCAATCAGCCCCAGCATTTT. Translating gives CASRMGVGNQPQHF.

The rearrangement uses TRBV6-2 or TRBV6-3 and TRBJ2-1, with D maybe TRBD2 (6 bases). Germline V lookup: CDR1 MNHEY, CDR2 SVGEGT. The CDR3 sequence is 13 residues long. V lost 4 bases and J lost 9, with 13 bases in between. CDR3 bases: TGTGCCAGCAGTTGGGGACTCTCCGGTGAGCAGTTCTTC. Translated, it gives CASSWGLSGEQFF.

The chain employs TRBV7-6 and TRBJ2-1; 8 bases map to TRBD2. From germline, CDR1 is SGHVS and CDR2 FNYEAQ. The trim removed 1 base at V and 1 base at J, leaving 6 bases unmatched. The CDR3 is 17 residues long. CDR3 nucleotide sequence: TGTGCCAGCAGCTTAGTCCGCCCGGGAGGGTCCTACAATGAGCAGTTCTTC. It codes for CASSLVRPGGSYNEQFF.

This clonotype was recorded a few times. This chain uses TRBV7-8 with TRBJ2-5, with 8 bases fitting TRBD2. Trimming at V came to 5 bases and at J to 1 base, leaving 12 bases not matched to a gene. In germline, CDR1 is SGHVS, CDR2 FQNEAQ. This CDR3 contains 17 residues. This CDR3 reads CASSTPRAGGSQETQYF. In DNA form, the CDR3 reads TGTGCCAGCAGCACCCCCCGGGCGGGGGGAAGCCAAGAGACCCAGTACTTC.

The gene calls are TRBV4-1 and TRBJ2-7, with D possibly matching TRBD1 (6 bases). V gave up 9 bases and J gave up 3 bases, with 15 bases separating them. The CDR3 contains 13 residues. Germline V gene sequence: CDR1 MGHRA, CDR2 YSYEKL. CDR3 sequence: CASSTGIHYEQYF. Written as DNA, the CDR3 is TGCGCCAGTTCAACAGGGATCCACTACGAGCAGTACTTC.

The V gene is TRBV7-3, the J gene TRBJ2-1; 16 bases fit TRBD2. V shed 6 bases and J 6 bases; nucleotides not matched to a gene: 5. Germline V lookup: CDR1 SGHTA, CDR2 FQGTGA. This CDR3 region has 16 residues. This CDR3 is CASRPGLAGGGNEQFF. The CDR3 coding sequence is TGTGCCAGCAGGCCGGGACTAGCGGGGGGGGGCAATGAGCAGTTCTTC.

This chain links TRBV7-2 with TRBJ1-2; D remains unclear. Germline-derived CDR1 and CDR2 are SGHTA and FQGNSA. This CDR3 spans 9 amino acids. Trimming pared 5 bases from V and 9 bases from J, leaving 4 bases between. The CDR3 loop reads CASSPSYTF. CDR3 DNA sequence: TGTGCCAGCAGCCCGAGCTACACCTTC.

V and J are TRBV20-1 and TRBJ2-6, with D unclear. CDR1 and CDR2 from the germline V gene are DFQATT and SNEGSKA (reference sequence). This CDR3 has 19 residues. Trimming removed 1 base from V and 0 bases from J, with 19 bases in between. DNA for the CDR3: TGCAGTGCTAGAGTATCCGAGATCGGACCCCTCTCTGGGGCCAACGTCCTGACTTTC. It encodes CSARVSEIGPLSGANVLTF.

As DNA, the CDR3 is TGTGCCAGCAGTTCCCTTGTGGATACCAATCAGCCCCAGCATTTT. Protein product: CASSSLVDTNQPQHF. The gene calls are TRBV28 and TRBJ1-5; D gene uncertain. Germline CDR1 MDHEN, CDR2 SYDVKM. There are 15 residues in the CDR3. V dropped 4 bases and J dropped 3 bases, with 13 bases sitting between them.